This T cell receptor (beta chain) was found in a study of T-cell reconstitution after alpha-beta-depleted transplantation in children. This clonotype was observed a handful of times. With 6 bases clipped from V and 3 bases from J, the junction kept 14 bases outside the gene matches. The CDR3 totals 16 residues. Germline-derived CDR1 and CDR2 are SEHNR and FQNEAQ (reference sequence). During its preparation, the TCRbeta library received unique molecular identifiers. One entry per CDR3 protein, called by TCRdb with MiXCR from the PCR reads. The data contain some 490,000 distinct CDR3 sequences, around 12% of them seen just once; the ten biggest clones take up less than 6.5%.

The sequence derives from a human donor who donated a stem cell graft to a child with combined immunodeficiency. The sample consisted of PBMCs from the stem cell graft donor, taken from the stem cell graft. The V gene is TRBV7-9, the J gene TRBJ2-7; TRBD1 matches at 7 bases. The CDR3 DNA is TGTGCCAGCAGACCGGCTTACCGGGACAGAATCTACGAGCAGTACTTC. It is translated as CASRPAYRDRIYEQYF.